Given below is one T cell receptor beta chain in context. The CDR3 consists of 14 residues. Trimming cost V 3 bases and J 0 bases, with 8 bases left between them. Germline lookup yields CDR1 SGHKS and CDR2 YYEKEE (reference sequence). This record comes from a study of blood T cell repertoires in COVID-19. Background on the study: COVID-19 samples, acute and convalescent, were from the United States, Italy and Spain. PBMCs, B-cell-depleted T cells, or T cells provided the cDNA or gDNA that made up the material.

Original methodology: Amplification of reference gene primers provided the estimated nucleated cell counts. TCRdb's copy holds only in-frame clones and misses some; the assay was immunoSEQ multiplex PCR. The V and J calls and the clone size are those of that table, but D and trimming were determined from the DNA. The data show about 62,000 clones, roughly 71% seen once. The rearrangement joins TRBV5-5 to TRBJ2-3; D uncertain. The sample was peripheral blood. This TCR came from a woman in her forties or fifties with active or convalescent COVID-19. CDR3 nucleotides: TGTGCCAGCAGCTCTGAGCCTAGCACAGATACGCAGTATTTT. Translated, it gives CASSSEPSTDTQYF.